This record looks at one TCR beta chain sequence and its context. In the source study's methods: Counts of nucleated cells, estimated from reference gene primer amplification, were obtained. Some clones are missing from TCRdb's copy, which holds only in-frame ones; the method was immunoSEQ multiplex PCR. V, J and clone size derive from that table, while D and trimming were established from the DNA sequence. The table shows about 35,000 clones, with more than 80% occurring only once. V was pared by 7 bases and J by 6 bases, with 12 bases of the junction left unmatched. The CDR3 runs 15 residues. Germline V gives CDR1 ENHRY, CDR2 SYGVKD. This sample was taken from a study of blood T cell repertoires in COVID-19. Study-level background: The samples span acute and convalescent COVID-19 from the United States, Italy and Spain. T cells, B-cell-depleted T cells, or PBMCs provided the cDNA or gDNA that served as material.

This clonotype was obtained from a human donor in a cohort sampled during active or convalescent COVID-19. The donor label of this sample is uncertain. The source material was peripheral blood. The rearrangement links TRBV10-3 to TRBJ1-1; TRBD1 agrees at 9 bases. The CDR3 spells CAIKVSGTGIAEAFF. The CDR3 nucleotides are TGTGCCATCAAGGTGAGCGGGACAGGGATCGCTGAAGCTTTCTTT.